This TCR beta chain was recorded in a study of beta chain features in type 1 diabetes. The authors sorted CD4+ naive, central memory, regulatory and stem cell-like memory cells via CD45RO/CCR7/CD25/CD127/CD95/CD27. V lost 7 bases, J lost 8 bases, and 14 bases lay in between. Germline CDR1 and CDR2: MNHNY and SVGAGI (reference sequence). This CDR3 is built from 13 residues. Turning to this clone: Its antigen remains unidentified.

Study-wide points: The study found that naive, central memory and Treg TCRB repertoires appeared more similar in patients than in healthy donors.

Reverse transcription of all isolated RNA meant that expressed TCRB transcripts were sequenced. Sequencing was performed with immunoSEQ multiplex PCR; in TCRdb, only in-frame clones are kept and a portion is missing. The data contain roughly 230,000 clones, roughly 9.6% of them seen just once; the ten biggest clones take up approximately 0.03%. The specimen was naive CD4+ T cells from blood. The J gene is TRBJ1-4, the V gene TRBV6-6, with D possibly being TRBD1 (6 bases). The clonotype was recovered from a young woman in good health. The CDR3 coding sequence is TGTGCCAGCACTGACAGGCTCGGCGAAAAACTGTTTTTT. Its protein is CASTDRLGEKLFF.